This TCR beta chain comes out of a study of monozygotic twins with inflammatory bowel disease. Total RNA from whole blood was isolated with no T cell sorting. As to this clonotype: Its antigen is not known.

cDNA was made in eight separate reactions per sample. TCRdb derives one entry per CDR3 protein from the 5' RACE reads, leaving out DNA. The sample is made up of some 200,000 distinct CDR3 sequences, and the top ten hold roughly 7.1% of it. Germline-derived CDR1 and CDR2 are SQVTM and ANQGSEA. The CDR3 covers 11 residues. Study results and limitations: IBD patients shared fewer clonotypes with other individuals than healthy twins, especially patients with disease activity signs. Evidence failed to back one strong IBD-linked signal or clonotype.

This sequence was found in a human donor with ulcerative colitis or Crohn's disease, or a healthy co-twin of an affected twin (not recorded which). This chain connects TRBV29-1 to TRBJ2-5; TCRdb calls TRBD2, which cannot be checked without DNA. The source material was blood. The CDR3 spells CSGGSGETQYF.